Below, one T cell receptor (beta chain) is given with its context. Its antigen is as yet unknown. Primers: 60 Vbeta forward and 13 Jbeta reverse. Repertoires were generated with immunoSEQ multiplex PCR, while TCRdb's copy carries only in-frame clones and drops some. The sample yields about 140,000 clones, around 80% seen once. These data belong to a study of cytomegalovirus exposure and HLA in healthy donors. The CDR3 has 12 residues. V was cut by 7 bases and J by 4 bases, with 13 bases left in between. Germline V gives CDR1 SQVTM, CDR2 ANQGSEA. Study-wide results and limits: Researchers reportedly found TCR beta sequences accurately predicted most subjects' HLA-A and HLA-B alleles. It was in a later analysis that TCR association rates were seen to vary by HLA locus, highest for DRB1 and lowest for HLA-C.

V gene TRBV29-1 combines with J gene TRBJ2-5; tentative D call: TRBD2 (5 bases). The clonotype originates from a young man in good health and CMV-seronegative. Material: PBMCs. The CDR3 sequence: CSGSPGLETQYF. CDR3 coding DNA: TGCAGCGGCTCTCCGGGGTTAGAGACCCAGTACTTC.